The 2 T cell receptor beta chains below were found in one sample sequenced in a study of cytomegalovirus exposure and HLA in healthy donors. The PCR made use of 60 Vbeta and 13 Jbeta primers. Some clones are missing from TCRdb's copy, which holds only in-frame ones; the method was immunoSEQ multiplex PCR. The sample yields about 150,000 clones, about 70% seen once. Input material: PBMCs. The receptors derive from a man aged 35 to 55 in good health and CMV-seronegative.

The rearrangement links TRBV29-1 to TRBJ2-2, with 9 positions matching TRBD1. With V trimmed by 6 bases and J by 4 bases, 3 bases remained unmatched. Germline V CDR1 and CDR2: SQVTM, ANQGSEA. The CDR3 runs 13 residues. The CDR3 nucleotides are TGCAGCGTCCGGGACAGGGTCACCGGGGAGCTGTTTTTT. Amino acids: CSVRDRVTGELFF.

The chain recombines TRBV28 with TRBJ1-2, with D perhaps matching TRBD1 (5 bases). The CDR3 has 12 amino acids. V gave up 3 bases and J gave up 5 bases, with 7 bases separating them. Per germline, CDR1 MDHEN and CDR2 SYDVKM. Here the CDR3 reads CASSFRQYGYTF. CDR3 DNA sequence: TGTGCCAGCAGTTTCAGACAGTATGGCTACACCTTC.